The 29 T cell receptor beta chains presented below share a single source sample, sequenced in a study of blood T cell repertoires in COVID-19. The protocol was immunoSEQ multiplex PCR, while the TCRdb copy is restricted to in-frame clones and leaves out a portion. The data contain 150,000 or so clones, about 79% of them singletons. The source material was PBMCs or T cells enriched from blood (not recorded which). The receptors originated from a man aged 45-60 years who had recovered from COVID-19.

The chain couples TRBV2 to TRBJ2-4, with TRBD1 matching over 8 bases. Germline loops: CDR1 SNHLY, CDR2 FYNNEI. The CDR3 extends over 14 amino acids. V shed 6 bases and J 6 bases; nucleotides not matched to a gene: 7. The CDR3 spells CASSVDRGGNIQYF. CDR3 bases: TGTGCCAGCAGCGTAGACAGGGGAGGAAACATTCAGTACTTC.

This sequence joins TRBV19 and TRBJ2-7; the D gene is possibly TRBD2 (5 bases). Looked up from germline, CDR1 is LNHDA and CDR2 is SQIVND (reference sequence). The CDR3 has 14 residues. The V and J ends lost 4 bases and 0 bases respectively, with 10 bases between them. CDR3: CASSTGIPSYEQYF. Here the CDR3 DNA reads TGTGCCAGTAGTACCGGGATCCCCTCCTACGAGCAGTACTTC.

The chain recombines TRBV19 with TRBJ1-5, with 7 bases lining up with TRBD1. The CDR3 extends over 16 amino acids. The germline gives CDR1 LNHDA, CDR2 SQIVND (reference sequence). The V and J ends lost 6 bases and 2 bases, in that order; junction bases with no gene match: 10. As DNA, the CDR3 is TGTGCCAGTAGGGCAGGGGGGCGCGGGGGCAATCAGCCCCAGCATTTT. It translates to CASRAGGRGGNQPQHF.

This clone was observed a handful of times. The chain recombines TRBV11-2 with TRBJ1-5; no clear D gene. V gave up 5 bases and J gave up 9 bases, with 14 bases separating them. This CDR3 is 13 amino acids long. CDR1 is SGHAT and CDR2 is FQNNGV in the germline V gene. In nucleotides, the CDR3 is TGTGCCAGCAGCCCAAACATCCGCGGGCCCCAGCATTTT. Protein product: CASSPNIRGPQHF.

The genes are TRBV5-1 and TRBJ1-1; 12 bases match TRBD1. CDR3 length: 15 residues. Germline V gene lookup returns CDR1 SGHRS and CDR2 YFSETQ. The J segment lost 11 bases and the V segment lost 0 bases, leaving 8 bases of the junction unmatched. Written as DNA, the CDR3 is TGCGCCAGCAGCTTGGTCGGGACAGGGGGCCATCGGGCTTTCTTT. This codes for CASSLVGTGGHRAFF.

The chain links TRBV5-4 to TRBJ1-6, with a possible D match to TRBD1 (6 bases). The CDR3 is made up of 15 amino acids. The V gene lost 4 bases and the J gene lost 10 bases, with 18 bases spanning the gap. The germline V gene encodes CDR1 SGHNT and CDR2 YYREEE (reference sequence). The CDR3 here is CASSRGVPGDSPLHF. DNA of the CDR3: TGTGCCAGCAGCCGGGGGGTCCCAGGGGACTCACCCCTCCACTTT.

This chain links TRBV3-1 (or the pseudogene TRBV3-2) with TRBJ2-6; 8 positions match TRBD1. V was clipped by 4 bases and J by 4 bases; unmatched bases: 6. The CDR3 sequence is 16 residues long. Germline loops: CDR1 LGHDT, CDR2 YNNKEL (reference sequence). The chain's CDR3 is CASSRMTGAGANVLTF. Here the CDR3 DNA reads TGTGCCAGCAGCCGGATGACAGGGGCCGGGGCCAACGTCCTGACTTTC.

The rearrangement joins TRBV2 to TRBJ2-1, with a weak D call TRBD1 (5 bases). Looked up from germline, CDR1 is SNHLY and CDR2 is FYNNEI. V lost 6 bases, J lost 5 bases, and 8 bases lay in between. This CDR3 region has 12 residues. CDR3 nucleotides: TGTGCCAGCAGGACAGACGACAATGAGCAGTTCTTC. As protein: CASRTDDNEQFF.

This clone has only a few counts. V gene TRBV5-1 combines with J gene TRBJ2-1; the match to TRBD1 covers 9 bases. Germline trimming cut 1 base from V and 3 bases from J; bases unmatched to any gene: 5. This CDR3 has 16 residues. Per germline, CDR1 SGHRS and CDR2 YFSETQ. The CDR3 region has the DNA TGCGCCAGCAGCTTGAAGACAGGGGGAGGCTACAATGAGCAGTTCTTC. It yields the protein CASSLKTGGGYNEQFF. Full variable domain (remainder filled in from reference TRBV5-1 and TRBJ2-1): KAGVTQTPRYLIKTRGQQVTLSCSPISGHRSVSWYQQTPGQGLQFLFEYFSETQRNKGNFPGRFSGRQFSNSRSEMNVSTLELGDSALYLCASSLKTGGGYNEQFFGPGTRLTVL.

About this clone: The junction does not match germline at one end; this may be a read error. CDR3 in DNA: TGCAGTGCTAGTTGGGGATCCGGGGTTTTT. Its translation: CSASWGSGVF. The chain combines TRBV20-1 with TRBJ1-1; D is unclear. The CDR3 length is 10 residues. In germline, CDR1 is DFQATT, CDR2 SNEGSKA (reference sequence).

This rearrangement joins TRBV27 to TRBJ1-5; unclear D gene. Germline CDR1 and CDR2: MNHEY and SMNVEV (reference sequence). V shed 5 bases and J shed 3 bases, with 5 bases lying between them. This CDR3 has 12 residues. CDR3 in amino acids: CASSDTNQPQHF. The CDR3, as DNA: TGTGCCAGCAGTGACACCAATCAGCCCCAGCATTTT.

The rearrangement uses TRBV5-8 and TRBJ2-1, with 7 bases matching TRBD2. CDR1 is SGHTS, CDR2 YDEGEE, per germline. The V and J ends lost 4 bases and 4 bases, in that order; junction bases with no gene match: 11. The CDR3 consists of 16 residues. This chain's CDR3 is CASSPPGLVLYNEQFF. The DNA for the CDR3 is TGTGCCAGCAGCCCCCCCGGACTAGTCCTATACAATGAGCAGTTCTTC.

The rearrangement joins TRBV19 to TRBJ2-1; TRBD2 aligns across 7 bases. Trimming at V came to 3 bases and at J to 5 bases, leaving 7 bases not matched to a gene. Germline loops: CDR1 LNHDA, CDR2 SQIVND (reference sequence). This CDR3 comprises 15 residues. The CDR3 DNA follows: TGTGCCAGTAGTATGACTAGCCTATTCAACAATGAGCAGTTCTTC. Translating gives CASSMTSLFNNEQFF. Looking up the rest from reference TRBV19 and TRBJ2-1 gives the full variable domain: DGGITQSPKYLFRKEGQNVTLSCEQNLNHDAMYWYRQDPGQGLRLIYYSQIVNDFQKGDIAEGYSVSREKKESFPLTVTSAQKNPTAFYLCASSMTSLFNNEQFFGPGTRLTVL.

The chain links TRBV5-1 to TRBJ1-1; TRBD1 aligns across 12 bases. The CDR3 has 20 residues. CDR1 is SGHRS, CDR2 YFSETQ, per germline. Trimming at V came to 2 bases and at J to 1 base, leaving 15 bases not matched to a gene. In nucleotides, the CDR3 is TGCGCCAGCAGCTTACCGGGACAGGGGGCCGGTTTTCTGAGGAACACTGAAGCTTTCTTT. Its translation: CASSLPGQGAGFLRNTEAFF.

This rearrangement joins TRBV10-2 to TRBJ1-6; 7 nucleotides align to TRBD1. From germline, CDR1 is WSHSY and CDR2 SAAADI. The V and J ends lost 8 bases and 5 bases, in that order; junction bases with no gene match: 3. The CDR3 has 13 amino acids. CDR3 sequence reads: CASWDRDNSPLHF. The CDR3 nucleotides read TGCGCCAGCTGGGACAGAGATAATTCACCCCTCCACTTT.

The V and J genes are TRBV18 and TRBJ1-4; D unresolved. CDR1 is KGHSH, CDR2 LQKENI, per germline. The ends were cut back, 7 bases at V and 0 bases at J, with 9 bases in the middle. This CDR3 has 14 residues. CDR3: CASLSGATNEKLFF. The CDR3 nucleotides are TGTGCCAGCTTATCCGGTGCAACTAATGAAAAACTGTTTTTT.

This chain joins TRBV14 and TRBJ1-2; no definite D call. Germline V gives CDR1 SGHDN, CDR2 FVKESK. This CDR3 region has 14 residues. V lost 2 bases and J lost 4, with 11 bases in between. CDR3 sequence reads: CASSQQEEFYGYTF. The DNA of the CDR3 is TGTGCCAGCAGCCAACAGGAGGAATTCTATGGCTACACCTTC. Full variable domain (rest looked up from reference TRBV14 and TRBJ1-2): EAGVTQFPSHSVIEKGQTVTLRCDPISGHDNLYWYRRVMGKEIKFLLHFVKESKQDESGMPNNRFLAERTGGTYSTLKVQPAELEDSGVYFCASSQQEEFYGYTFGSGTRLTVV.

This chain joins TRBV18 and TRBJ2-1; D is possibly TRBD1 (5 bases). The length of the CDR3 is 15 residues. Germline loops: CDR1 KGHSH, CDR2 LQKENI. Trimming cost V 3 bases and J 6 bases, with 15 bases left between them. Written as DNA, the CDR3 is TGTGCCAGCTCACCGGGGCCCTTAAGGCCCAATGAGCAGTTCTTC. Its translation: CASSPGPLRPNEQFF.

The chain recombines TRBV6-5 with TRBJ1-3, with D tentatively TRBD1 (5 bases). Looked up from germline, CDR1 is MNHEY and CDR2 is SVGAGI. The CDR3 is 15 residues long. Trimming left V 5 bases short and J 0 bases short, with 11 bases between. The chain's CDR3 is CASSQQESSGNTIYF. In nucleotides, the CDR3 is TGTGCCAGCAGTCAACAGGAGAGCTCTGGAAACACCATATATTTT.

The V call is TRBV25-1, the J call TRBJ2-1, with 10 nucleotides matching TRBD2. V lost 4 bases and J lost 1; bases outside the gene matches: 4. This CDR3 is 16 amino acids long. Looked up from germline, CDR1 is MGHDK and CDR2 is SYGVNS. CDR3 sequence reads: CASSASGGGSYNEQFF. CDR3 DNA sequence: TGTGCCAGCAGTGCTAGCGGGGGTGGGTCCTACAATGAGCAGTTCTTC.

This clone was found once. The chain recombines TRBV6-5 with TRBJ2-3; 8 bases match TRBD1. This CDR3 comprises 15 residues. Germline V gene lookup returns CDR1 MNHEY and CDR2 SVGAGI. The V and J ends lost 7 bases and 4 bases, in that order; junction bases with no gene match: 10. In nucleotides, the CDR3 is TGTGCCAGCATGCCAGGGGGCTATAGGGCAGATACGCAGTATTTT. It is translated as CASMPGGYRADTQYF.

The rearrangement joins TRBV7-9 to TRBJ1-1, with unresolved D. The germline V gene has CDR1 SEHNR and CDR2 FQNEAQ (reference sequence). CDR3 size: 11 residues. Trimming removed 2 bases from V and 10 bases from J, with 8 bases in between. The CDR3 coding sequence is TGTGCCAGCAGCTTAAGAGGGATAGCTTTCTTT. Residues: CASSLRGIAFF.

The chain has TRBV2 and TRBJ2-5; 8 bases are shared with TRBD1. The CDR3 has 14 residues. Germline assignment: CDR1 SNHLY and CDR2 FYNNEI. V shed 6 bases and J 3 bases; nucleotides not matched to a gene: 6. For the CDR3, the DNA is TGTGCCAGCAGCGGGGACAGGTCGGAAGAGACCCAGTACTTC. As protein: CASSGDRSEETQYF.

This clone was found once. Here the CDR3 DNA reads TGTGCCAGCAGCCCACAGGGGTTCGAGCAGTACTTC. Residues: CASSPQGFEQYF. The V call is TRBV5-6, the J call TRBJ2-7; TRBD1 agrees at 7 bases. Trimming at V came to 4 bases and at J to 6 bases, leaving 4 bases not matched to a gene. The CDR3 totals 12 residues. Per germline, CDR1 SGHDT and CDR2 YYEEEE.

V gene TRBV2 combines with J gene TRBJ2-2, with 7 bases matching TRBD1. The ends lost 4 bases at V and 3 bases at J; junction bases unmatched: 5. The CDR3 runs 15 residues. CDR1 and CDR2 (germline): SNHLY, FYNNEI. CDR3 DNA: TGTGCCAGCAGTGTGACAGGGACGTACACCGGGGAGCTGTTTTTT. Amino acids: CASSVTGTYTGELFF.

This clone came up once. The chain links TRBV15 to TRBJ1-4; D is uncertain. The CDR3 has 15 amino acids. Germline CDR1 reads LNHNV; CDR2 reads YYDKDF (reference sequence). Trimming left V 0 bases short and J 1 base short, with 6 bases between. The DNA of the CDR3 is TGTGCCACCAGCAGAGAACTACTAACTAATGAAAAACTGTTTTTT. This translates into CATSRELLTNEKLFF.

This clone was observed at least ten times. The rearrangement links TRBV18 to TRBJ1-2; a possible D gene is TRBD1 (6 bases). Per germline, CDR1 KGHSH and CDR2 LQKENI. Trimming stripped 3 bases from V and 5 bases from J, with 16 bases between. The CDR3 extends over 15 amino acids. For the CDR3, the DNA is TGTGCCAGCTCACCTGTGGGGGGGCTTTGGTATGGCTACACCTTC. Its protein is CASSPVGGLWYGYTF.

This chain joins TRBV15 and TRBJ1-2; D is unclear. This CDR3 region has 13 residues. The V and J ends lost 1 base and 4 bases respectively, with 7 bases between them. The germline gives CDR1 LNHNV, CDR2 YYDKDF (reference sequence). The CDR3 nucleotides are TGTGCCACCAGCAGAGGCCAGATCTATGGCTACACCTTC. Amino acid sequence: CATSRGQIYGYTF.

This rearrangement joins TRBV5-1 to TRBJ1-3; D unresolved. V shed 0 bases and J shed 0 bases, with 10 bases lying between them. This CDR3 has 16 residues. Germline-derived CDR1 and CDR2 are SGHRS and YFSETQ. CDR3 residues: CASSLEGDFSGNTIYF. The DNA of the CDR3 is TGCGCCAGCAGCTTGGAAGGAGACTTCTCTGGAAACACCATATATTTT.